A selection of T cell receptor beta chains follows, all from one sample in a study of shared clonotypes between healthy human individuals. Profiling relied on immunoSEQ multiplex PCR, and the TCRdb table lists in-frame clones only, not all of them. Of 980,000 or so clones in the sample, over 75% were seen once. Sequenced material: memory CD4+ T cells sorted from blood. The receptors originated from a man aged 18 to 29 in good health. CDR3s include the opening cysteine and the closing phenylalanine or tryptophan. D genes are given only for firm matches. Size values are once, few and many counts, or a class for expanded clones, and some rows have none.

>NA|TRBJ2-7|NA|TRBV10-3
CAISSGTFGEQYF
TGTGCCATCAGTTCCGGGACGTTCGGCGAGCAGTACTTC
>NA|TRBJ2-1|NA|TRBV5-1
CASSPSLWDEQFF
TGCGCCAGCAGCCCCTCCCTGTGGGATGAGCAGTTCTTC
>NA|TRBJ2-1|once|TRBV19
CASSITGSSYNEQFF
TGTGCCAGTAGTATCACAGGAAGCTCCTACAATGAGCAGTTCTTC
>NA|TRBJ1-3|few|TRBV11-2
CASSLDLPRGRGPGNTIYF
TGTGCCAGCAGCTTAGATCTACCCCGGGGCAGGGGCCCCGGAAACACCATATATTTT
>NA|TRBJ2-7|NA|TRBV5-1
CASSLSPLYEQYF
TGCGCCAGCAGCTTATCCCCCCTCTACGAGCAGTACTTC
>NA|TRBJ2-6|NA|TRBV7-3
CASSLSGSGANVLTF
TGTGCCAGCAGCTTAAGTGGCTCTGGGGCCAACGTCCTGACTTTC
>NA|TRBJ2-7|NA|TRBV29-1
CSVRTASYEQYF
TGCAGCGTTAGGACGGCTTCCTACGAGCAGTACTTC
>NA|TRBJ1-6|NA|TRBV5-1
CASSLGQFNSPLHF
TGCGCCAGCAGCTTGGGTCAGTTTAATTCACCCCTCCACTTT
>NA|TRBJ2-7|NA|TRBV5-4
CASSLAGSYEQYF
TGTGCCAGCAGCTTGGCCGGGTCCTACGAGCAGTACTTC
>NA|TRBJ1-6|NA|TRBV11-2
CASSLPRDSPLHF
TGTGCCAGCAGCTTACCCAGGGATTCACCCCTCCACTTT
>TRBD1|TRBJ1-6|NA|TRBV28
CASSSSETGVGNSPLHF
TGTGCCAGCAGTTCCTCGGAAACAGGGGTTGGGAATTCACCCCTCCACTTT
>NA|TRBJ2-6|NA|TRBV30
CAWSLTFSGANVLTF
TGTGCCTGGAGTCTGACCTTCTCTGGGGCCAACGTCCTGACTTTC
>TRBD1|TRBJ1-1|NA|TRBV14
CASRPGGRTEAFF
TGTGCCAGCAGACCAGGGGGCCGCACTGAAGCTTTCTTT
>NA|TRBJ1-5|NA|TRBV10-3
CAISGAGRGQPQHF
TGTGCCATCAGTGGAGCAGGGAGGGGTCAGCCCCAGCATTTT
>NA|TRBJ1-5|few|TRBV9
CASSAFSPQHF
TGTGCCAGCAGCGCCTTTTCGCCCCAGCATTTT
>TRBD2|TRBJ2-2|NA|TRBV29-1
CSANRGLADTGELFF
TGCAGCGCCAATAGGGGACTAGCGGACACCGGGGAGCTGTTTTTT
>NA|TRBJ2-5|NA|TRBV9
CASSVATGGPETQYF
TGTGCCAGCAGCGTAGCTACTGGGGGTCCAGAGACCCAGTACTTC
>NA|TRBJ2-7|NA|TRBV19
CATMEGAEQYF
TGTGCCACCATGGAGGGCGCCGAGCAGTACTTC
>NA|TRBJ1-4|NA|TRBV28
CASSYPLTEGIKLFF
TGTGCCAGCAGCTACCCCCTGACAGAAGGTATAAAACTGTTTTTT
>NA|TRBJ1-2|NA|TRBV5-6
CASSPGTGRGYGYTF
TGTGCCAGCAGCCCCGGGACCGGGAGGGGCTATGGCTACACCTTC
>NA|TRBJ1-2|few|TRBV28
CASRAGSNGYTF
TGTGCCAGCAGGGCGGGATCCAATGGCTACACCTTC
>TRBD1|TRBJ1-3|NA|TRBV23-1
CASSQSRWTGVSGNTIYF
TGCGCCAGCAGTCAATCAAGGTGGACAGGTGTCTCTGGAAACACCATATATTTT
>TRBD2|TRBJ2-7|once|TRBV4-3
CASSHAGAGGTYEQYF
TGCGCCAGCAGCCACGCCGGGGCGGGAGGAACCTACGAGCAGTACTTC
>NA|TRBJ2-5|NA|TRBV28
CASTHLFQELQETQYF
TGTGCCAGCACCCACCTCTTCCAGGAATTACAAGAGACCCAGTACTTC
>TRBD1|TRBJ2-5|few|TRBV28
CASSEGQGIQETQYF
TGTGCCAGCAGTGAGGGACAGGGCATCCAAGAGACCCAGTACTTC
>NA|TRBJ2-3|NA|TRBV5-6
CASSLGPTSTDTQYF
TGTGCCAGCAGCTTGGGGCCTACTAGCACAGATACGCAGTATTTT
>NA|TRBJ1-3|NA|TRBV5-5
CASSLEVSGNTIYF
TGTGCCAGCAGCTTGGAGGTCTCTGGAAACACCATATATTTT
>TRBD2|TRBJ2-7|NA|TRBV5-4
CASSLEPTLAAEQYF
TGTGCCAGCAGCTTGGAACCGACGCTAGCGGCCGAGCAGTACTTC
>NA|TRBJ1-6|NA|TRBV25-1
CASSEAVNYNSPLHF
TGTGCCAGCAGTGAGGCAGTAAACTATAATTCACCCCTCCACTTT
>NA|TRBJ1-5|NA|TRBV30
CAWSAGDYTQPQHF
TGTGCCTGGAGTGCTGGGGATTACACTCAGCCCCAGCATTTT
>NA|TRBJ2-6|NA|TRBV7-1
CASSRQRRGQSRANVLTF
TGTGCCAGCAGCAGGCAACGACGAGGACAAAGTCGGGCCAACGTCCTGACTTTC
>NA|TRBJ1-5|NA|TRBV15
CATSRDGKSNQPQHF
TGTGCCACCAGCAGAGATGGGAAGTCCAATCAGCCCCAGCATTTT
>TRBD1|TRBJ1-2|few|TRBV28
CAIGGTANYGYTF
TGTGCCATAGGCGGGACAGCCAACTATGGCTACACCTTC
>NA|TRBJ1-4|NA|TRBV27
CASRLASTNEKLFF
TGTGCCAGCAGATTGGCTTCAACTAATGAAAAACTGTTTTTT
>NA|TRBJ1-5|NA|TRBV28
CASSFGVSNQPQHF
TGTGCCAGCAGTTTCGGAGTTAGCAATCAGCCCCAGCATTTT
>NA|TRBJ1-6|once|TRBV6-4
CASSHGDMSSPLHF
TGTGCCAGCAGTCACGGGGACATGAGCTCACCCCTCCACTTT
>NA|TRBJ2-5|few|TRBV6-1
CASRLYQETQYF
TGTGCCAGCAGGTTGTACCAAGAGACCCAGTACTTC
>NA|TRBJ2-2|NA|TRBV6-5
CASTTGGRGTGELFF
TGTGCCAGCACCACTGGGGGGCGCGGCACCGGGGAGCTGTTTTTT
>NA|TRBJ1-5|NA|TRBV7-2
CASSLGKAGGNQPQHF
TGTGCCAGCAGCCTGGGTAAGGCCGGAGGCAATCAGCCCCAGCATTTT
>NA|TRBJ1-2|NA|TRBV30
CAWDLRGQGYTF
TGTGCCTGGGACCTGCGTGGGCAGGGCTACACCTTC
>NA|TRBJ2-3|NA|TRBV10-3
CAISESGLTTTDTQYF
TGTGCCATCAGTGAGTCAGGGTTAACGACCACAGATACGCAGTATTTT
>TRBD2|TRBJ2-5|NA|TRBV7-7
CASSLAGAETQYF
TGTGCTAGCAGCTTAGCGGGAGCAGAGACCCAGTACTTC
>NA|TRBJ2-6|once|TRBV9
CASSVWGSGANVLTF
TGTGCCAGCAGCGTATGGGGTTCTGGGGCCAACGTCCTGACTTTC
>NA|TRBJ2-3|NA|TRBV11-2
CASSTRGGFFTDTQYF
TGTGCCAGCAGCACAAGAGGCGGTTTTTTCACAGATACGCAGTATTTT
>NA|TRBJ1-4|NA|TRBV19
CASIRTDANEKLFF
TGTGCCAGTATCCGAACCGATGCAAATGAAAAACTGTTTTTT
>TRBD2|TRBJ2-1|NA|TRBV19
CASSSTSGWQNEQFF
TGTGCCAGTAGTTCGACTAGCGGGTGGCAGAATGAGCAGTTCTTC
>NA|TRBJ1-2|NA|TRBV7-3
CASSLNGGQSYGYTF
TGTGCCAGCAGCTTAAACGGAGGGCAAAGCTATGGCTACACCTTC
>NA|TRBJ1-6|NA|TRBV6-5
CASSSLDSLGNSPLHF
TGTGCCAGCAGTTCGCTAGACAGTTTGGGAAATTCACCCCTCCACTTT
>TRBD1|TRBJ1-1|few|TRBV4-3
CASSQLQGVGAFF
TGCGCCAGCAGCCAATTGCAGGGGGTGGGTGCTTTCTTT
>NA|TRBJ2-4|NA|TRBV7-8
CASSLISQGGDIQYF
TGTGCCAGCAGCTTAATATCTCAGGGCGGGGACATTCAGTACTTC